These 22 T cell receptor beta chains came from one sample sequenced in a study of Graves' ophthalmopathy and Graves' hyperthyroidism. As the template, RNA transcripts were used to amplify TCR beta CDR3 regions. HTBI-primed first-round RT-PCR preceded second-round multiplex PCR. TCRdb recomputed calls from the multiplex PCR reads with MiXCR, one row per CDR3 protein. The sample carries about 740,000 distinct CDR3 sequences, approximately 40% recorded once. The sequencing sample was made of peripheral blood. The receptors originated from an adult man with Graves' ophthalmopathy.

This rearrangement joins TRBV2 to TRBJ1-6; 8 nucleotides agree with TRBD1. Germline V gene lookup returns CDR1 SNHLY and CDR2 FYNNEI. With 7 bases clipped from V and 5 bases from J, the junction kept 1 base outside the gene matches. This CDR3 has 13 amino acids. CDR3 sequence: CASTTGDNSPLHF. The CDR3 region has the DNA TGTGCCAGCACGACAGGGGATAATTCACCCCTCCACTTT.

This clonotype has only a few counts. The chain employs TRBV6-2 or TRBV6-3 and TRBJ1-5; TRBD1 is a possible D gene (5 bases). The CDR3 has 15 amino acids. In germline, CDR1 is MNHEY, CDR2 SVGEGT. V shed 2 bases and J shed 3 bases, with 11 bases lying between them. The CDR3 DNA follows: TGTGCCAGCAGTTACACCAGACAGCTCAATCAGCCCCAGCATTTT. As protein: CASSYTRQLNQPQHF.

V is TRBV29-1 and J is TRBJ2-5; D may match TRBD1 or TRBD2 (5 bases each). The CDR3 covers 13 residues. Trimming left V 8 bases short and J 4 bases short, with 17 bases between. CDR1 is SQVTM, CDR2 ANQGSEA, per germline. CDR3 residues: CSLGALVGETQYF. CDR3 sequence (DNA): TGCAGCTTAGGGGCACTAGTGGGAGAGACCCAGTACTTC.

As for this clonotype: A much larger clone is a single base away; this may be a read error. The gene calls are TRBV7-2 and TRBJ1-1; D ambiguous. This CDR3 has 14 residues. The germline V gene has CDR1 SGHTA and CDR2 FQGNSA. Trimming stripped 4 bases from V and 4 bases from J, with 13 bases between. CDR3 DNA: TGTGCCAGCAGCTCTGTAGAGGGCGCCACTGAAGCTTTCTTT. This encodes CASSSVEGATEAFF.

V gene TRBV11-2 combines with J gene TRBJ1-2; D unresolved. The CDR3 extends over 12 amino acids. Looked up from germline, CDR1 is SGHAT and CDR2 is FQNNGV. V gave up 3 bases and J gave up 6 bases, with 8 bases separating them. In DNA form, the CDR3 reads TGTGCCAGCAGCTTCCGGTCCGATGGCTACACCTTC. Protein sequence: CASSFRSDGYTF. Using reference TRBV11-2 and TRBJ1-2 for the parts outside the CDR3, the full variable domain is EAGVAQSPRYKIIEKRQSVAFWCNPISGHATLYWYQQILGQGPKLLIQFQNNGVVDDSQLPKDRFSAERLKGVDSTLKIQPAKLEDSAVYLCASSFRSDGYTFGSGTRLTVV.

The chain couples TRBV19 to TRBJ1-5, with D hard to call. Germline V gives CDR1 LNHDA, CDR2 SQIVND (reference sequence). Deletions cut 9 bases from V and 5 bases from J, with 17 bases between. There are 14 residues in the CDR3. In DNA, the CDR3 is TGTGCCAGCAGCCAGGAGGGCCAATATCAGCCCCAGCATTTT. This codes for CASSQEGQYQPQHF.

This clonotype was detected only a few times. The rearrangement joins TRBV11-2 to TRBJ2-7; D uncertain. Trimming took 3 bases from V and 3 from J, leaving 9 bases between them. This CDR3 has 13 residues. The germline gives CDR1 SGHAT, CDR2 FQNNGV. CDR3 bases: TGTGCCAGCAGCTTGGCAGCCTTCTACGAGCAGTACTTC. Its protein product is CASSLAAFYEQYF.

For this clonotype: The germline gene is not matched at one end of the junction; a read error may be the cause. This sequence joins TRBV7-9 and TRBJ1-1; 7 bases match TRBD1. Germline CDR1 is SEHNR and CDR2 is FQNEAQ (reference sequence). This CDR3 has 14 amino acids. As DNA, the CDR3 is TGTGCCAGCAACTTAGGGGGCGCAGGGACTGAAGCTTTCTTT. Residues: CASNLGGAGTEAFF.

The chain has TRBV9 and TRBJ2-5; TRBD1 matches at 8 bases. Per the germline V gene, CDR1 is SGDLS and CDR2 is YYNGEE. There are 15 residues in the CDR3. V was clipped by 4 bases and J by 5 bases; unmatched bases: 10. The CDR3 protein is CASSPRQGQRETQYF. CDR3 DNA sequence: TGTGCCAGCAGCCCGCGACAGGGGCAGCGGGAGACCCAGTACTTC.

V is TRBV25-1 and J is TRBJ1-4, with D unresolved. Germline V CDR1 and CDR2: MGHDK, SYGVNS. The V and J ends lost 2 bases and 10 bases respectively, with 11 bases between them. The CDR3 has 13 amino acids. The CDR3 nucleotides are TGTGCCAGCAGTGAAGAGGTCGGACGAAAACTGTTTTTT. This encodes CASSEEVGRKLFF.

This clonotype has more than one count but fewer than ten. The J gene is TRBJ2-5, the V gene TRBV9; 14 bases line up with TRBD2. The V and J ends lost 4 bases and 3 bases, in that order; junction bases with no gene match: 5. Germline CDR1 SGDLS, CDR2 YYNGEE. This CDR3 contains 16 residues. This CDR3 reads CASSRRTSGGKETQYF. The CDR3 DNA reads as TGTGCCAGCAGCAGAAGGACTAGCGGGGGGAAAGAGACCCAGTACTTC.

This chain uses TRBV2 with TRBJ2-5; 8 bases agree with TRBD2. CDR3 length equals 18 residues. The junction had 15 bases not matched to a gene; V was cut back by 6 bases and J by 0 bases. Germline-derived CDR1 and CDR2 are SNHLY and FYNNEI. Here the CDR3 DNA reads TGTGCCAGCAGCGACCAAGCCAGGAGCGGGGGCAACCAAGAGACCCAGTACTTC. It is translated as CASSDQARSGGNQETQYF. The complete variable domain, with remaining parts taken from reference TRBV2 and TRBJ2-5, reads EPEVTQTPSHQVTQMGQEVILRCVPISNHLYFYWYRQILGQKVEFLVSFYNNEISEKSEIFDDQFSVERPDGSNFTLKIRSTKLEDSAMYFCASSDQARSGGNQETQYFGPGTRLLVL.

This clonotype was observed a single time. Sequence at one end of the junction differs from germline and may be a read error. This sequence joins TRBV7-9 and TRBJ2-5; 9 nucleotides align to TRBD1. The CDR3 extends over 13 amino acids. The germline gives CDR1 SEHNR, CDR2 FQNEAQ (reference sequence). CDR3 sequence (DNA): TGTTCCAGCAGCCAGGACAGGGGAGAGACCCAGTACTTC. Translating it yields CSSSQDRGETQYF.

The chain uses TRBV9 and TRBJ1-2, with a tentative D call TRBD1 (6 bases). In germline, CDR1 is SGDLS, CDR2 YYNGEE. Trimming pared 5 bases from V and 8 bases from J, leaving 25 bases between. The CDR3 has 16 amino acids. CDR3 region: CASSLGRAGALGGYTF. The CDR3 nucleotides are TGTGCCAGCAGTTTAGGCCGTGCAGGGGCACTAGGGGGCTACACCTTC.

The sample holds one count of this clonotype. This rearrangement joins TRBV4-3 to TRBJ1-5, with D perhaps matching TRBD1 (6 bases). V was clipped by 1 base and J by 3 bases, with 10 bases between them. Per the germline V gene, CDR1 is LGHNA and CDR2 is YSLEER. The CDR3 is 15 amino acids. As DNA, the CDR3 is TGCGCCAGCAGCCAAGTAGCAGGGGCCAATCAGCCCCAGCATTTT. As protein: CASSQVAGANQPQHF.

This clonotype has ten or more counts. In DNA, the CDR3 is TGTGCCAGCAGCCCCGGGGAGACAGAGACCCAGTACTTC. Residues: CASSPGETETQYF. The V call is TRBV7-2, the J call TRBJ2-5, with a tentative D call TRBD2 (5 bases). Trimming removed 5 bases from V and 4 bases from J, with 11 bases in between. The CDR3 length is 13 residues. Germline values: CDR1 SGHTA, CDR2 FQGNSA.

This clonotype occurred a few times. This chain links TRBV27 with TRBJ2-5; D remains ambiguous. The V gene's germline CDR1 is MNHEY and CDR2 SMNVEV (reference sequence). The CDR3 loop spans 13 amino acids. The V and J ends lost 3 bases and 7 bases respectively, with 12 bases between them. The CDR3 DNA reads TGTGCCAGCAGTTTTGCAGCTATGGGGACCCAGTACTTC. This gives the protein CASSFAAMGTQYF.

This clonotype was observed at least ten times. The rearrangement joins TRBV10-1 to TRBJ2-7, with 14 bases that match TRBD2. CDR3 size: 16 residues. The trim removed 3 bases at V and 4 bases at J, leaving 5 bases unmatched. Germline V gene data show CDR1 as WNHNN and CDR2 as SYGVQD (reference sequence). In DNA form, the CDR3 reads TGCGCCAGCAGTGAAACACGGACTAGCGGGAGGTACGAGCAGTACTTC. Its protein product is CASSETRTSGRYEQYF.

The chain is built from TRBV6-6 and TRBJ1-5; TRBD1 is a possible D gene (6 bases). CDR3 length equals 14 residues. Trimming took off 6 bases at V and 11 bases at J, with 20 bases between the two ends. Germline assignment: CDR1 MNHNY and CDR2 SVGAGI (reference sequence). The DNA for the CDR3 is TGTGCCAGCAGGACTGGCAGGGGTCGGGAGACCCAGCATTTT. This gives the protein CASRTGRGRETQHF.

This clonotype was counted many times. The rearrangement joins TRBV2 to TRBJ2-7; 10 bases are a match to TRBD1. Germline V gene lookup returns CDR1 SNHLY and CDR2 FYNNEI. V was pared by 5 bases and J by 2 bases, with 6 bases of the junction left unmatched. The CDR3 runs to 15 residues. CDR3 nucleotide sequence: TGTGCCAGCAGTCGTCCAGGACAGGGGGCCTACGAGCAGTACTTC. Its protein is CASSRPGQGAYEQYF.

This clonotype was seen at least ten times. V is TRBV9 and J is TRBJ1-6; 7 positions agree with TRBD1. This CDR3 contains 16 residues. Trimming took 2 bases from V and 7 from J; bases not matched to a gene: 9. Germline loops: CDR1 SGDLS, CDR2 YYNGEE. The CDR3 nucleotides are TGTGCCAGCAGCGTCTCGGTGGGGACAGACAATTCACCCCTCCACTTT. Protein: CASSVSVGTDNSPLHF.

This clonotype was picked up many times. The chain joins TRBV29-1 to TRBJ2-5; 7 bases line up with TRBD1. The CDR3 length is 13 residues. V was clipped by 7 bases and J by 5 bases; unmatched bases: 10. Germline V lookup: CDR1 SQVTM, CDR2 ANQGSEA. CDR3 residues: CSAYRQGRETQYF. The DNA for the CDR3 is TGCAGCGCATATAGACAGGGCCGGGAGACCCAGTACTTC.